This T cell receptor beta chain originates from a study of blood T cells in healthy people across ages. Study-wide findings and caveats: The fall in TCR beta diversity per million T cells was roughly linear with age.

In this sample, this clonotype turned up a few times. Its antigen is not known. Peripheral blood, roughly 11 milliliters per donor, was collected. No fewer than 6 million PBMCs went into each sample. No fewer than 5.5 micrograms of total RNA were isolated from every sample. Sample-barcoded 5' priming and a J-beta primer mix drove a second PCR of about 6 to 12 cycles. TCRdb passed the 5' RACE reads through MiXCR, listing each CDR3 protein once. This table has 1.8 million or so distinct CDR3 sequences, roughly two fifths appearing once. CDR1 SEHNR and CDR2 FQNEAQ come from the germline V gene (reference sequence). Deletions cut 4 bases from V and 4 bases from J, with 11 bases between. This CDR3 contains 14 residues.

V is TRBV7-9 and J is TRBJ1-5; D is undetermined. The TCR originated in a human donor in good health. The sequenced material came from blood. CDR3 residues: CASSYPGPNQPQHF. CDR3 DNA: TGTGCCAGCAGCTATCCGGGCCCTAATCAGCCCCAGCATTTT.